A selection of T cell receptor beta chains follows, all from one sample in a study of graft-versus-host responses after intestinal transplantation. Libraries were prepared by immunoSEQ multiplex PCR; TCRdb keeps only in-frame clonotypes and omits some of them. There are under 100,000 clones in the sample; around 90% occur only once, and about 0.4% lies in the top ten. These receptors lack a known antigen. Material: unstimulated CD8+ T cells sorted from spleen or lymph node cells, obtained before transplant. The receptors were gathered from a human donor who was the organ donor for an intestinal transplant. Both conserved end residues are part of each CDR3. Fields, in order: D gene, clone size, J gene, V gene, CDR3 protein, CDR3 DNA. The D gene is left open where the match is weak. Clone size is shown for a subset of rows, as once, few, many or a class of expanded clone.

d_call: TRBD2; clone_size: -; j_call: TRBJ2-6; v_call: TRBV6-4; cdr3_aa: CASSPGLALFSGANVLTF; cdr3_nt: TGTGCCAGCTCCCCGGGACTAGCTTTATTCTCTGGGGCCAACGTCCTGACTTTC
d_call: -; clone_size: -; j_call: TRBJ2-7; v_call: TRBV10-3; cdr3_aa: CAISGRQGEAGKQYF; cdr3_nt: TGTGCCATCAGTGGGAGACAGGGAGAAGCGGGCAAGCAGTACTTC
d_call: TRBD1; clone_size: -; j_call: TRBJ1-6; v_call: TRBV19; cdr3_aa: CASSMDRDRGLGSPLHF; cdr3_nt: TGTGCCAGTAGTATGGATCGCGACAGGGGGCTTGGGTCACCCCTCCACTTT
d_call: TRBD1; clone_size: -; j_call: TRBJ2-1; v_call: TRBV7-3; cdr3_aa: CASSPEDRDDEQFF; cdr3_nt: TGTGCCAGCAGCCCAGAGGACAGGGACGATGAGCAGTTCTTC
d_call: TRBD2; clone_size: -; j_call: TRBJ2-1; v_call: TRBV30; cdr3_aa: CAWIWRGGSYNEQFF; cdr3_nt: TGTGCCTGGATCTGGCGGGGGGGCTCCTACAATGAGCAGTTCTTC
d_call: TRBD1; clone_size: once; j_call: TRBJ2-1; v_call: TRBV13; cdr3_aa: CASSHRGNNEQFF; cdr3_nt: TGTGCCAGCAGCCACAGGGGGAACAATGAGCAGTTCTTC
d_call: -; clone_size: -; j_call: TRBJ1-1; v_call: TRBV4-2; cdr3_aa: CASSQVGGRFF; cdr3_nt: TGTGCCAGCAGCCAAGTCGGGGGACGGTTCTTT
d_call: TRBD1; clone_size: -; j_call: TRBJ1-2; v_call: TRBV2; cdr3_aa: CASIDRGRGYTF; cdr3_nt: TGTGCCAGCATTGACAGGGGGCGAGGCTACACCTTC
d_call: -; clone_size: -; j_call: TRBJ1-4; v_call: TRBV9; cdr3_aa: CASSSGGTDEKLFF; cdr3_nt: TGTGCCAGCAGCTCAGGAGGGACGGATGAAAAACTGTTTTTT
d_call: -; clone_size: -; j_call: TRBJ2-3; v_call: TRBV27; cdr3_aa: CASSFLPSGGDTQYF; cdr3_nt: TGTGCCAGCAGTTTCCTCCCCTCTGGGGGGGATACGCAGTATTTT
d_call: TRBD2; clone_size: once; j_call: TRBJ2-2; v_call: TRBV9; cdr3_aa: CASSVGGGGTGELFF; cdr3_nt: TGTGCCAGCAGCGTAGGTGGCGGGGGCACCGGGGAGCTGTTTTTT
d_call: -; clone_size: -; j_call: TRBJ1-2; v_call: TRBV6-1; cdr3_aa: CASSEAAGIYGYTF; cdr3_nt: TGTGCCAGCAGTGAAGCGGCCGGGATTTATGGCTACACCTTC
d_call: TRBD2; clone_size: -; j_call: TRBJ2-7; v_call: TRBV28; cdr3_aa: CASDGGSSYEQYF; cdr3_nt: TGTGCCTCCGACGGGGGGAGCTCCTACGAGCAGTACTTC
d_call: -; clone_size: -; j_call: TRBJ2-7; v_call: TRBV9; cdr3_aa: CASSVRDTTYEQYF; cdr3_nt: TGTGCCAGCAGCGTCCGGGACACCACCTACGAGCAGTACTTC
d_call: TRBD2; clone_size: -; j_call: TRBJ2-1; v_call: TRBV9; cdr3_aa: CASSVEGGGLAGVLLQFF; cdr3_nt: TGTGCCAGCAGCGTAGAAGGGGGAGGACTAGCGGGGGTGCTTCTCCAGTTCTTC
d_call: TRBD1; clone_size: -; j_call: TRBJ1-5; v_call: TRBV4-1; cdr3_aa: CASSQDKFGGGYQPQHF; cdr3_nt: TGCGCCAGCAGCCAAGATAAATTCGGAGGGGGCTATCAGCCCCAGCATTTT
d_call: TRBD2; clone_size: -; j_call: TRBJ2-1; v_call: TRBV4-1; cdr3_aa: CASSRTSGGADEQFF; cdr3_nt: TGCGCCAGCAGCCGTACTAGCGGGGGGGCCGATGAGCAGTTCTTC
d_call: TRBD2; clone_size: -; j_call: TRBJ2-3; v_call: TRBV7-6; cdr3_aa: CASSKLRRTSGGRGKADTQYF; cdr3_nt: TGTGCCAGCAGCAAACTAAGACGTACTAGCGGGGGGCGCGGGAAAGCAGATACGCAGTATTTT
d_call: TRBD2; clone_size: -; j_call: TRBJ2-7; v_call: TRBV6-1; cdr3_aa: CASSFRLAGLYEQYF; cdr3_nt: TGTGCCAGCAGTTTTCGACTAGCTGGATTGTACGAGCAGTACTTC
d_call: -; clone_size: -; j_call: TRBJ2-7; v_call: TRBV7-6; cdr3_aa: CASSFSLSYEQYF; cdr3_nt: TGTGCCAGCAGCTTTTCCCTGTCCTACGAGCAGTACTTC
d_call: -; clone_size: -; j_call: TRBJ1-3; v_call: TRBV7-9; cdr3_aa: CASSLAPYRGGSGNTIYF; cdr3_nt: TGTGCCAGCAGCTTAGCTCCTTATCGCGGAGGATCTGGAAACACCATATATTTT
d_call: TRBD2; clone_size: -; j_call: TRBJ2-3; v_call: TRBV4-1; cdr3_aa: CASSQIAGNTDTQYF; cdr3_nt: TGCGCCAGCAGCCAGATAGCGGGCAACACAGATACGCAGTATTTT
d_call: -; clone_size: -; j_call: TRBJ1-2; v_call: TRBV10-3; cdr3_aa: CAINQLKAGYGYTF; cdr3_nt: TGTGCCATCAATCAGCTGAAAGCGGGCTATGGCTACACCTTC
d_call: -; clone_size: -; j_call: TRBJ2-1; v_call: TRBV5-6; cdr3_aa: CASSGNRGGIPYEQFF; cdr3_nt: TGTGCCAGCAGCGGGAACAGGGGAGGTATACCTTATGAGCAGTTCTTC
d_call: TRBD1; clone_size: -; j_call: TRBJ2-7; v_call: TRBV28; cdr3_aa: CASASQQGDDYEQYF; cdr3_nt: TGTGCCAGCGCCAGCCAACAGGGGGATGACTACGAGCAGTACTTC
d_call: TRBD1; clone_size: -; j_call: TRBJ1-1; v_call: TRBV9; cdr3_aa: CASSVEGEDRGETEAFF; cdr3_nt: TGTGCCAGCAGCGTAGAAGGGGAGGACAGGGGAGAAACTGAAGCTTTCTTT
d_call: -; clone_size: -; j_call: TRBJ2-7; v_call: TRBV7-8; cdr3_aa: CASSLVTGEYEQYF; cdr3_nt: TGTGCCAGCAGCTTAGTTACCGGGGAATACGAGCAGTACTTC
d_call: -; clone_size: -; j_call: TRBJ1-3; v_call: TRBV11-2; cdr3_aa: CASSLYLDRRGSGNTIYF; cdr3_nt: TGTGCCAGCAGCCTATACTTGGATCGTCGGGGCTCTGGAAACACCATATATTTT
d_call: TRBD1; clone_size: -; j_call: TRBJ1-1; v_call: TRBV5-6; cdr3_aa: CASSFWTGGTEAFF; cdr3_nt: TGTGCCAGCAGCTTCTGGACAGGGGGCACTGAAGCTTTCTTT